These 27 T cell receptor beta chains were all obtained from the same sample, sequenced in a study of T-cell reconstitution after alpha-beta-depleted transplantation in children. Preparation of the TCRbeta library was carried out with unique molecular identifiers. TCRdb re-called the PCR reads through MiXCR, storing one row per CDR3 protein. The repertoire holds 300,000 or so distinct CDR3 sequences, with roughly 25% as singletons. The source was PBMCs, mostly from graft donor cells, collected 180 days after TCRalphabeta/CD19-depleted stem cell transplant. The receptors come from a male patient aged 10 to 17 who had a stem cell transplant for acute lymphoblastic leukemia, so the T cells may come from the graft donor.

The chain couples TRBV29-1 to TRBJ2-6, with a weak D call TRBD1 (5 bases). Germline V gene lookup returns CDR1 SQVTM and CDR2 ANQGSEA. V lost 5 bases and J 0 bases, leaving 11 bases between the germline ends. The CDR3 is made up of 15 amino acids. The CDR3 reads CSVSVTASGANVLTF. DNA for the CDR3: TGCAGCGTTTCCGTGACAGCCTCTGGGGCCAACGTCCTGACTTTC.

In its sample, this clonotype was seen a few times. J is TRBJ2-5 and V is TRBV20-1; D remains unclear. V dropped 3 bases and J dropped 1 base, with 9 bases sitting between them. Germline CDR1 reads DFQATT; CDR2 reads SNEGSKA (reference sequence). The length of the CDR3 is 13 residues. The CDR3 is CSASVAIQETQYF. As DNA, the CDR3 is TGCAGTGCTAGTGTGGCGATCCAAGAGACCCAGTACTTC.

The rearrangement links TRBV4-2 to TRBJ2-2; D possibly corresponds to TRBD2 (6 bases). The CDR3 is 16 amino acids. V gave up 1 base and J gave up 6 bases, with 15 bases separating them. Germline CDR1 is LGHNA and CDR2 is YNFKEQ. CDR3 in amino acids: CASSQGLGSGSGELFF. CDR3 coding DNA: TGTGCCAGCAGCCAAGGATTGGGTAGCGGCTCCGGGGAGCTGTTTTTT.

This clonotype occurred a few times. The J gene is TRBJ2-7, the V gene TRBV11-2; D is undetermined. V was shortened by 0 bases and J by 0 bases, with 12 bases between the two germline ends. Germline V CDR1 and CDR2: SGHAT, FQNNGV. The CDR3 has 16 amino acids. The CDR3 region is CASSLDLAVASYEQYF. The CDR3, as DNA: TGTGCCAGCAGCTTAGATCTGGCAGTGGCCTCCTACGAGCAGTACTTC. Combining the CDR3 with reference TRBV11-2 and TRBJ2-7 gives the whole variable domain EAGVAQSPRYKIIEKRQSVAFWCNPISGHATLYWYQQILGQGPKLLIQFQNNGVVDDSQLPKDRFSAERLKGVDSTLKIQPAKLEDSAVYLCASSLDLAVASYEQYFGPGTRLTVT.

This clonotype was seen repeatedly, ten times or more. The CDR3 DNA reads TGTGCCAGCAGTTACTCTGGCCAGCAAGAGACCCAGTACTTC. Translation: CASSYSGQQETQYF. The V and J genes are TRBV6-5 and TRBJ2-5; D is undetermined. The CDR3 is 14 amino acids. CDR1 is MNHEY and CDR2 is SVGAGI in the germline V gene. Trimming pared 0 bases from V and 2 bases from J, leaving 7 bases between.

This clonotype has more than one count but fewer than ten. V usage is TRBV12-3 or TRBV12-4 and J usage is TRBJ2-3; D perhaps matches TRBD1 (5 bases). V shed 6 bases and J shed 0 bases, with 19 bases lying between them. The CDR3 covers 17 residues. CDR3 DNA sequence: TGTGCCAGCAGCCCACGCTACCAGGGTCATAGCACAGATACGCAGTATTTT. It yields the protein CASSPRYQGHSTDTQYF.

The genes are TRBV5-1 and TRBJ2-3; D gene unclear. This CDR3 has 16 amino acids. Germline CDR1 is SGHRS and CDR2 is YFSETQ. Deletions cut 0 bases from V and 2 bases from J, with 13 bases between. In DNA form, the CDR3 reads TGCGCCAGCAGCTTGGTTGGCGGTAGCCTCACAGATACGCAGTATTTT. It encodes CASSLVGGSLTDTQYF.

The chain uses TRBV5-1 and TRBJ1-2; weak D call: TRBD1 (6 bases). Germline CDR1 SGHRS, CDR2 YFSETQ. The V and J ends lost 0 bases and 8 bases respectively, with 14 bases between them. CDR3 size: 14 residues. CDR3 amino acids: CASSLEGGNRGYTF. CDR3 sequence (DNA): TGCGCCAGCAGCTTGGAGGGGGGGAACAGAGGCTACACCTTC.

Only a few counts were recorded for this clonotype. The chain is built from TRBV20-1 and TRBJ2-6, with a weak D call TRBD2 (6 bases). Germline assignment: CDR1 DFQATT and CDR2 SNEGSKA (reference sequence). Trimming took 3 bases from V and 3 from J, leaving 9 bases between them. The CDR3 extends over 14 amino acids. The CDR3 spells CSASAGNGANVLTF. CDR3 in DNA: TGCAGTGCTAGTGCGGGGAATGGGGCCAACGTCCTGACTTTC.

This clonotype was seen a few times. The chain employs TRBV5-1 and TRBJ2-7; the match to TRBD2 covers 8 bases. Germline CDR1 reads SGHRS; CDR2 reads YFSETQ. The CDR3 has 15 amino acids. The V gene end was trimmed by 1 base and the J gene end by 2 bases; junction bases not matched to a gene: 5. The CDR3 loop is CASSLTSGATYEQYF. CDR3 coding DNA: TGCGCCAGCAGCTTGACTAGCGGAGCTACCTACGAGCAGTACTTC.

This clonotype was detected ten times or more. The rearrangement uses TRBV9 and TRBJ2-5; D unresolved. Trimming took off 0 bases at V and 4 bases at J, with 4 bases between the two ends. CDR1 is SGDLS, CDR2 YYNGEE, per germline. This CDR3 contains 12 residues. The CDR3 is CASSVVPETQYF. The CDR3 DNA reads TGTGCCAGCAGCGTAGTACCAGAGACCCAGTACTTC.

The chain employs TRBV5-5 and TRBJ1-2; TRBD1 matches at 11 bases. Germline loops: CDR1 SGHKS, CDR2 YYEKEE (reference sequence). Unmatched junction bases numbered 3, after V lost 4 bases and J lost 4 bases. The CDR3 is 14 residues long. CDR3 coding DNA: TGTGCCAGCAGCCCGGACAGGGGGCTCTATGGCTACACCTTC. This sequence encodes CASSPDRGLYGYTF.

This clonotype was picked up a small number of times. The CDR3 spells CSADRTSATQETQYF. The CDR3 bases are TGCAGTGCTGACCGGACTAGCGCTACACAAGAGACCCAGTACTTC. The chain recombines TRBV20-1 with TRBJ2-5; 9 bases fit TRBD2. V gave up 5 bases and J gave up 2 bases; unmatched junction bases: 9. In germline, CDR1 is DFQATT, CDR2 SNEGSKA (reference sequence). This CDR3 is built from 15 residues.

The chain is built from TRBV5-6 and TRBJ1-5; D uncertain. V lost 1 base, J lost 0 bases, and 20 bases lay in between. The length of the CDR3 is 19 residues. Germline CDR1 is SGHDT and CDR2 is YYEEEE. CDR3 bases: TGTGCCAGCAGCTTGCTCGGTCTTACCTCCCAGGATAGCAATCAGCCCCAGCATTTT. Protein sequence: CASSLLGLTSQDSNQPQHF. The full variable domain, in which reference TRBV5-6 and TRBJ1-5 provide the parts outside the CDR3, is DAGVTQSPTHLIKTRGQQVTLRCSPKSGHDTVSWYQQALGQGPQFIFQYYEEEERQRGNFPDRFSGHQFPNYSSELNVNALLLGDSALYLCASSLLGLTSQDSNQPQHFGDGTRLSIL.

This clonotype was detected a few times. The chain employs TRBV7-9 and TRBJ2-7; 10 positions agree with TRBD2. Germline loops: CDR1 SEHNR, CDR2 FQNEAQ (reference sequence). The CDR3 contains 15 residues. Trimming removed 6 bases from V and 1 base from J; junction bases left unmatched: 6. The CDR3 is CASSPLAGSSYEQYF. The CDR3 DNA reads TGTGCCAGCAGTCCACTAGCGGGAAGTTCCTACGAGCAGTACTTC.

V usage is TRBV5-1 and J usage is TRBJ2-2; 7 bases fit TRBD1. The CDR3 is 15 amino acids. The germline CDR1 and CDR2 sequences are SGHRS and YFSETQ. V shed 5 bases, J shed 3 bases, and the junction held 7 bases outside the gene matches. This CDR3 reads CASRKQGSDTGELFF. In DNA, the CDR3 is TGCGCCAGCAGGAAACAGGGGTCGGACACCGGGGAGCTGTTTTTT.

V gene TRBV7-9 combines with J gene TRBJ1-1; D remains ambiguous. Per germline, CDR1 SEHNR and CDR2 FQNEAQ (reference sequence). CDR3 length: 13 residues. Deletions cut 4 bases from V and 0 bases from J, with 6 bases between. CDR3 in DNA: TGTGCCAGCAGCTCAAGTTTGAACACTGAAGCTTTCTTT. Translating gives CASSSSLNTEAFF. Full variable domain (rest looked up from reference TRBV7-9 and TRBJ1-1): DTGVSQNPRHKITKRGQNVTFRCDPISEHNRLYWYRQTLGQGPEFLTYFQNEAQLEKSRLLSDRFSAERPKGSFSTLEIQRTEQGDSAMYLCASSSSLNTEAFFGQGTRLTVV.

The V gene is TRBV20-1, the J gene TRBJ1-2; the D gene is possibly TRBD1 (6 bases). The CDR3 has 12 amino acids. V was trimmed by 5 bases and J by 8 bases, leaving 15 bases between them. Germline V gene lookup returns CDR1 DFQATT and CDR2 SNEGSKA (reference sequence). The CDR3 spells CSARTDPWGYTF. CDR3 coding DNA: TGCAGTGCTCGGACAGATCCATGGGGCTACACCTTC.

This chain connects TRBV5-1 to TRBJ2-5; 7 bases match TRBD2. J lost 0 bases, V lost 1 base, and 6 bases had no gene match. Per germline, CDR1 SGHRS and CDR2 YFSETQ. The CDR3 totals 16 residues. This CDR3 reads CASSLWSSGYQETQYF. Written as DNA, the CDR3 is TGCGCCAGCAGCTTGTGGTCTAGCGGCTACCAAGAGACCCAGTACTTC.

This clonotype was found a few times. As DNA, the CDR3 is TGCGCCAGCAGACCACAGGGGGCCTCCTACAATGAGCAGTTCTTC. This encodes CASRPQGASYNEQFF. V and J are TRBV5-1 and TRBJ2-1; 9 bases fit TRBD1. The CDR3 has 15 residues. V shed 5 bases and J 0 bases; nucleotides not matched to a gene: 3. Germline V CDR1 and CDR2: SGHRS, YFSETQ.

This clonotype was seen only a few times. CDR3 loop: CASSPTPSSGNTIYF. The DNA for the CDR3 is TGTGCCAGCAGTCCGACACCGAGCTCTGGAAACACCATATATTTT. V is TRBV27 and J is TRBJ1-3; D gene unclear. Per germline, CDR1 MNHEY and CDR2 SMNVEV (reference sequence). The CDR3 loop spans 15 amino acids. V lost 5 bases to trimming and J lost 0 bases, with 11 bases between them.

This clonotype has a handful of counts. V usage is TRBV27 and J usage is TRBJ1-6; TRBD1 matches at 11 bases. The junction had 3 bases not matched to a gene; V was cut back by 2 bases and J by 9 bases. The CDR3 runs 15 residues. In germline, CDR1 is MNHEY, CDR2 SMNVEV (reference sequence). CDR3 in amino acids: CASSLAGQGGSPLHF. CDR3 DNA sequence: TGTGCCAGCAGTTTAGCGGGACAGGGGGGTTCACCCCTCCACTTT.

This clonotype has more than one count but fewer than ten. The V gene is TRBV3-1, the J gene TRBJ1-3; 8 nucleotides match TRBD1. Germline V gene lookup returns CDR1 LGHDT and CDR2 YNNKEL (reference sequence). CDR3 length equals 14 residues. V lost 4 bases to trimming and J lost 2 bases; unmatched junction nucleotides: 1. The CDR3 is CASSRTGPGNTIYF. The CDR3 DNA sequence: TGTGCCAGCAGCCGGACAGGGCCTGGAAACACCATATATTTT.

V usage is TRBV25-1 and J usage is TRBJ2-1; no clear D. V gave up 8 bases and J gave up 9 bases, with 8 bases separating them. The CDR3 sequence is 10 residues long. Germline loops: CDR1 MGHDK, CDR2 SYGVNS. CDR3 protein: CASALGEQFF. Written as DNA, the CDR3 is TGTGCCAGCGCCCTGGGTGAGCAGTTCTTC.

V and J are TRBV5-1 and TRBJ2-2, with D possibly matching TRBD1 (5 bases). V gave up 3 bases and J gave up 7 bases, with 13 bases separating them. The CDR3 has 14 residues. The germline V gene encodes CDR1 SGHRS and CDR2 YFSETQ. This CDR3 reads CASSSLGPGGELFF. The CDR3 bases are TGCGCCAGCAGCTCTCTGGGGCCTGGCGGGGAGCTGTTTTTT.

This clonotype turned up a few times. The gene calls are TRBV11-2 and TRBJ1-1; a possible D gene is TRBD1 (6 bases). The germline V gene has CDR1 SGHAT and CDR2 FQNNGV. The V end lost 6 bases, the J end lost 3 bases, and 11 bases lay between the germline ends. The CDR3 runs 13 residues. In DNA form, the CDR3 reads TGTGCCAGCAGTCTACAGGGACACACTGAAGCTTTCTTT. Translating gives CASSLQGHTEAFF.

This clonotype appeared a few times. The J gene is TRBJ2-1, the V gene TRBV6-1; tentative D call: TRBD2 (6 bases). The CDR3 has 15 residues. Germline V gene data show CDR1 as MNHNS and CDR2 as SASEGT. V was shortened by 0 bases and J by 5 bases, with 11 bases between the two germline ends. Here the CDR3 DNA reads TGTGCCAGCAGTGAAGCCCTGCCGGGGGACAATGAGCAGTTCTTC. It is translated as CASSEALPGDNEQFF.